Each of the 30 T cell receptor beta chains below was sequenced from the same sample in a study of cytomegalovirus exposure and HLA in healthy donors. Primers: 60 Vbeta forward and 13 Jbeta reverse. TCRdb's table, derived via immunoSEQ multiplex PCR, lists solely in-frame clones and lacks some. Here the sample spans about 160,000 clones, about 78% being singletons. The material sequenced was PBMCs. The receptor source for this set is a male donor in good health and CMV-seronegative.

The chain uses TRBV30 and TRBJ1-1, with a tentative D call TRBD1 (5 bases). The V gene lost 4 bases and the J gene lost 3 bases, with 15 bases spanning the gap. The CDR3 consists of 14 residues. In germline, CDR1 is GTSNPN, CDR2 SVGIG (reference sequence). The CDR3 nucleotides read TGTGCCTGGACAGGGTCAAGGGGATACACTGAAGCTTTCTTT. Translation: CAWTGSRGYTEAFF.

This clone occurred a few times. The rearrangement joins TRBV7-2 to TRBJ1-2; the D gene is possibly TRBD1 (6 bases). The CDR3 runs to 12 residues. Germline V gene data show CDR1 as SGHTA and CDR2 as FQGNSA. The V end lost 1 base, the J end lost 8 bases, and 8 bases lay between the germline ends. In DNA form, the CDR3 reads TGTGCCAGCAGCTTAGACACAGGGGGCTACACCTTC. Translation: CASSLDTGGYTF.

The gene calls are TRBV7-3 and TRBJ2-3, with D unresolved. The V and J ends lost 5 bases and 0 bases respectively, with 12 bases between them. Per the germline V gene, CDR1 is SGHTA and CDR2 is FQGTGA. This CDR3 is built from 15 residues. Here the CDR3 reads CASSPTTSSTDTQYF. CDR3 sequence (DNA): TGTGCCAGCAGCCCTACGACATCTAGCACAGATACGCAGTATTTT.

The rearrangement uses TRBV2 and TRBJ2-7; TRBD2 matches at 9 bases. Trimming cost V 6 bases and J 6 bases; bases outside gene matches: 9. The CDR3 runs 14 residues. CDR1 is SNHLY and CDR2 is FYNNEI in the germline V gene. CDR3 DNA: TGTGCCAGCAGGGGAGCGGGGGGCGGGTTCGAGCAGTACTTC. It is translated as CASRGAGGGFEQYF.

The chain links TRBV21-1 to TRBJ1-5; no DNA check was done on the table's D call, TRBD1. TRBV21-1 is flagged as a pseudogene. CDR3 length: 15 amino acids. CDR3 nucleotide sequence: TGTGCCAGCGTAGTCAGGACAGCCCTAAATCAGCCCCAGCATTTT. Translation gives CASVVRTALNQPQHF.

The CDR3 protein is CASQPGEHRSPQHF. DNA of the CDR3: TGTGCCAGTCAACCGGGTGAGCACCGAAGCCCCCAGCATTTT. The V and J genes are TRBV19 and TRBJ1-5; D uncertain. The CDR3 totals 14 residues. Germline V gene lookup returns CDR1 LNHDA and CDR2 SQIVND (reference sequence). V was cut by 8 bases and J by 10 bases, with 21 bases left in between.

This clone was seen just once. This chain joins TRBV6-5 and TRBJ1-1; possible D gene TRBD1, 5 bases. This CDR3 comprises 13 residues. With 2 bases removed from V and 7 bases from J, the gap between germline ends came to 11 bases. Germline V lookup: CDR1 MNHEY, CDR2 SVGAGI. The CDR3 DNA sequence: TGTGCCAGCAGTTACAGGGCGGGGGGTGAAGCTTTCTTT. Protein sequence: CASSYRAGGEAFF.

The rearrangement joins TRBV29-1 to TRBJ2-7; the match to TRBD1 covers 7 bases. Germline V gives CDR1 SQVTM, CDR2 ANQGSEA. The V and J ends lost 6 bases and 3 bases, in that order; junction bases with no gene match: 5. This CDR3 has 12 residues. The CDR3 DNA is TGCAGCGTAGCCCGACAGGGCTACGAGCAGTACTTC. Protein: CSVARQGYEQYF.

This clone has just a few counts. The rearrangement links TRBV6-1 to TRBJ2-7, with TRBD2 matching over 15 bases. This CDR3 is built from 15 residues. The germline V gene has CDR1 MNHNS and CDR2 SASEGT. The V and J ends lost 2 bases and 9 bases, in that order; junction bases with no gene match: 5. The CDR3 spells CASSEPGLAGGGQYF. The CDR3 nucleotides are TGTGCCAGCAGTGAACCGGGACTAGCGGGAGGAGGGCAGTACTTC.

The genes are TRBV6-5 and TRBJ2-1, with 10 nucleotides matching TRBD2. The V gene's germline CDR1 is MNHEY and CDR2 SVGAGI. V lost 5 bases to trimming and J lost 4 bases; unmatched junction nucleotides: 5. The CDR3 is 15 residues long. CDR3 loop: CASSHTSGDYNEQFF. CDR3 sequence (DNA): TGTGCCAGCAGTCATACTAGCGGGGATTACAATGAGCAGTTCTTC.

This clone was detected only a few times. The J gene is TRBJ2-3, the V gene TRBV2, with 11 bases lining up with TRBD2. The length of the CDR3 is 15 residues. CDR1 is SNHLY, CDR2 FYNNEI, per germline. The trim removed 4 bases at V and 6 bases at J, leaving 6 bases unmatched. Written as DNA, the CDR3 is TGTGCCAGCAGTGCCCTAGCGGGGGGTTCCGATACGCAGTATTTT. Translated, it gives CASSALAGGSDTQYF. Full variable domain (remainder filled in from reference TRBV2 and TRBJ2-3): EPEVTQTPSHQVTQMGQEVILRCVPISNHLYFYWYRQILGQKVEFLVSFYNNEISEKSEIFDDQFSVERPDGSNFTLKIRSTKLEDSAMYFCASSALAGGSDTQYFGPGTRLTVL.

This clone was found once. CDR3 nucleotide sequence: TGCGCCAGCAGCCAATCGGGCGGGGGGTCTGGGGCAGATACGCAGTATTTT. Its translation is CASSQSGGGSGADTQYF. The chain has TRBV4-1 and TRBJ2-3, with 8 bases lining up with TRBD2. J was trimmed by 4 bases and V by 2 bases; bases with no gene match: 11. Looked up from germline, CDR1 is MGHRA and CDR2 is YSYEKL. This CDR3 is built from 17 residues.

The chain carries TRBV5-1 and TRBJ2-3; 10 positions agree with TRBD2. This CDR3 is 16 amino acids long. The germline V gene encodes CDR1 SGHRS and CDR2 YFSETQ. V gave up 4 bases and J gave up 4 bases; unmatched junction bases: 9. This chain's CDR3 is CASSRSGGARSDTQYF. For the CDR3, the DNA is TGCGCCAGCAGCCGGAGCGGGGGGGCCAGGTCAGATACGCAGTATTTT.

The chain uses TRBV11-2 and TRBJ2-7, with TRBD2 matching over 7 bases. Trimming removed 0 bases from V and 6 bases from J; junction bases left unmatched: 2. The CDR3 has 13 residues. Germline assignment: CDR1 SGHAT and CDR2 FQNNGV. The DNA for the CDR3 is TGTGCCAGCAGCTTAGATCGGGGGGTCGAGCAGTACTTC. Its protein product is CASSLDRGVEQYF.

The chain's CDR3 is CASSFARGMGDTIYF. The CDR3 nucleotides are TGTGCCAGCAGCTTTGCCAGGGGGATGGGAGACACCATATATTTT. The rearrangement uses TRBV5-8 and TRBJ1-3, with 7 nucleotides matching TRBD1. The CDR3 is made up of 15 amino acids. The germline V gene has CDR1 SGHTS and CDR2 YDEGEE. The trim removed 2 bases at V and 8 bases at J, leaving 10 bases unmatched.

The V and J genes are TRBV7-2 and TRBJ1-5; D possibly corresponds to TRBD1 (5 bases). The CDR3 sequence is 16 residues long. Deletions cut 5 bases from V and 0 bases from J, with 14 bases between. Germline CDR1 reads SGHTA; CDR2 reads FQGNSA. The CDR3 reads CASSLGTSDSNQPQHF. The CDR3 nucleotides are TGTGCCAGCAGCCTAGGGACTTCCGATAGCAATCAGCCCCAGCATTTT.

The chain recombines TRBV4-3 with TRBJ1-1, with D tentatively TRBD1 (5 bases). The CDR3 runs to 14 residues. Germline CDR1 and CDR2: LGHNA and YSLEER. The germline V and J ends were trimmed by 4 bases and 3 bases, with 12 bases remaining between them. The CDR3 sequence: CASSRGHLDTEAFF. DNA of the CDR3: TGCGCCAGCAGCCGCGGACACCTCGACACTGAAGCTTTCTTT.

The rearrangement uses TRBV27 and TRBJ2-7; 7 positions match TRBD1. Germline trimming cut 6 bases from V and 5 bases from J; bases unmatched to any gene: 4. This CDR3 is built from 12 residues. CDR1 MNHEY and CDR2 SMNVEV come from the germline V gene (reference sequence). DNA for the CDR3: TGTGCCAGCAGGAGGGGGCTAGACGAGCAGTACTTC. It codes for CASRRGLDEQYF.

The V gene is TRBV6-1, the J gene TRBJ2-7; TRBD1 matches at 11 bases. The CDR3 consists of 13 residues. CDR1 is MNHNS and CDR2 is SASEGT in the germline V gene. V gave up 6 bases and J gave up 7 bases; unmatched junction bases: 5. DNA for the CDR3: TGTGCCAGCAGCGGGACAGGGGGTGAAGAGCAGTACTTC. Encoded protein: CASSGTGGEEQYF.

The chain couples TRBV9 to TRBJ1-4; maybe TRBD1 (5 bases). The germline gives CDR1 SGDLS, CDR2 YYNGEE. V lost 3 bases and J lost 1, with 10 bases in between. The CDR3 length is 15 residues. DNA of the CDR3: TGTGCCAGCAGCGAGGGGCACGAAACTAATGAAAAACTGTTTTTT. Translation: CASSEGHETNEKLFF.

The chain combines TRBV4-2 with TRBJ2-1, with 12 bases aligning to TRBD2. Per germline, CDR1 LGHNA and CDR2 YNFKEQ. This CDR3 comprises 18 residues. Trimming at V came to 6 bases and at J to 3 bases, leaving 12 bases not matched to a gene. The DNA for the CDR3 is TGTGCCAGCAGTCCAAGACCTAGCGGGAGGGACTTCTACAATGAGCAGTTCTTC. It translates to CASSPRPSGRDFYNEQFF.

This clone was found a few times. V gene TRBV28 combines with J gene TRBJ1-1, with D hard to call. This CDR3 has 12 residues. CDR1 and CDR2 from the germline V gene are MDHEN and SYDVKM. V dropped 6 bases and J dropped 0 bases, with 5 bases sitting between them. The chain's CDR3 is CASSLMNTEAFF. In nucleotides, the CDR3 is TGTGCCAGCAGCCTTATGAACACTGAAGCTTTCTTT.

This clone has only a few counts. The genes are TRBV7-3 and TRBJ2-1; perhaps TRBD2 as D (6 bases). The germline CDR1 and CDR2 sequences are SGHTA and FQGTGA. The CDR3 runs 14 residues. The V gene lost 3 bases and the J gene lost 3 bases, with 9 bases spanning the gap. CDR3 DNA: TGTGCCAGCAGCTTTATTAGCGGCTACAATGAGCAGTTCTTC. It is translated as CASSFISGYNEQFF.

The CDR3 DNA reads TGTGCCAGCAGTTTACGAAGTACAACAGATACGCAGTATTTT. This codes for CASSLRSTTDTQYF. The rearrangement links TRBV27 to TRBJ2-3; no reliable D call. V was pared by 2 bases and J by 3 bases, with 9 bases between. Germline CDR1 and CDR2: MNHEY and SMNVEV (reference sequence). The CDR3 extends over 14 amino acids.

The chain employs TRBV7-6 and TRBJ1-5; tentatively, D is TRBD1 (5 bases). Germline V gene lookup returns CDR1 SGHVS and CDR2 FNYEAQ. The CDR3 has 16 amino acids. Trimming took 1 base from V and 0 from J, leaving 10 bases between them. The CDR3 coding sequence is TGTGCCAGCAGCTTAGGGGGCAAGCATAGCAATCAGCCCCAGCATTTT. This gives the protein CASSLGGKHSNQPQHF.

This clone turned up a few times. The chain has TRBV6-5 and TRBJ1-1, with 7 bases that match TRBD1. The V segment lost 6 bases and the J segment 0 bases; nucleotides outside the gene matches: 4. This CDR3 is built from 14 residues. Per germline, CDR1 MNHEY and CDR2 SVGAGI. The CDR3 DNA is TGTGCCAGCAGGGGGACAGAAGTGAACACTGAAGCTTTCTTT. Its protein product is CASRGTEVNTEAFF.

The genes are TRBV5-1 and TRBJ1-4, with D uncertain. Per germline, CDR1 SGHRS and CDR2 YFSETQ. The CDR3 length is 15 residues. V was pared by 1 base and J by 5 bases, with 12 bases between. CDR3 protein: CASSLSGPKNEKLFF. The CDR3 nucleotides are TGCGCCAGCAGCTTGAGCGGTCCCAAAAATGAAAAACTGTTTTTT.

Only one count was recorded for this clone. The chain employs TRBV11-2 and TRBJ1-5, with 8 bases fitting TRBD1. Germline CDR1 reads SGHAT; CDR2 reads FQNNGV. V dropped 2 bases and J dropped 7; count of bases not matched to a gene: 1. The CDR3 consists of 13 residues. CDR3: CASSLQGAQPQHF. CDR3 sequence (DNA): TGTGCCAGCAGCTTACAGGGGGCGCAGCCCCAGCATTTT.

The V call is TRBV7-9, the J call TRBJ2-1; TRBD2 matches 7 bases. Germline values: CDR1 SEHNR, CDR2 FQNEAQ (reference sequence). The CDR3 runs to 16 residues. Unmatched junction bases numbered 10, after V lost 5 bases and J lost 3 bases. CDR3 coding DNA: TGTGCCAGCAGCCCCCGGGGCGGGAGCGGCTACAATGAGCAGTTCTTC. Its translation is CASSPRGGSGYNEQFF. Complete variable domain (other parts from reference TRBV7-9 and TRBJ2-1): DTGVSQNPRHKITKRGQNVTFRCDPISEHNRLYWYRQTLGQGPEFLTYFQNEAQLEKSRLLSDRFSAERPKGSFSTLEIQRTEQGDSAMYLCASSPRGGSGYNEQFFGPGTRLTVL.

The genes are TRBV30 and TRBJ1-4; TRBD1 matches 9 bases. CDR1 GTSNPN and CDR2 SVGIG come from the germline V gene (reference sequence). Trimming took 2 bases from V and 8 from J; bases not matched to a gene: 9. CDR3 length: 15 residues. In nucleotides, the CDR3 is TGTGCCTGGAGTTTTTCGGGACAGGGCAAGGAAAAACTGTTTTTT. This sequence encodes CAWSFSGQGKEKLFF.